This record covers a single T cell receptor (beta chain). Its specificity is unknown. The record originates from a study of identical twins. Carrying unique molecular identifiers, the cDNA also gained a universal primer site through template switching. MiXCR was run by TCRdb on the 5' RACE reads, yielding one entry per CDR3 protein. The sample has about 810,000 distinct CDR3 sequences, about 12% seen once. Germline CDR1 is MNHEY and CDR2 is SVGEGT. The CDR3 runs to 17 residues. Losses at the gene ends were 7 bases for V and 4 bases for J; bases not matched to a gene: 7. Study conclusions and caveats: High-abundance cord blood beta clonotypes had fewer insertions; memory repertoires showed none. With beta out-of-frame sequences, excess sharing by twins was weaker.

The sample was also reused in another study, on yellow fever vaccine responses in identical twins.

Sequenced material: PBMCs. This chain joins TRBV6-2 or TRBV6-3 and TRBJ2-1; 16 bases fit TRBD2. This TCR was sampled from a woman under 30 in good health. The chain's CDR3 is CASMGLAGGTRYNEQFF. CDR3 nucleotides: TGTGCCAGCATGGGACTAGCGGGAGGGACTCGGTACAATGAGCAGTTCTTC.